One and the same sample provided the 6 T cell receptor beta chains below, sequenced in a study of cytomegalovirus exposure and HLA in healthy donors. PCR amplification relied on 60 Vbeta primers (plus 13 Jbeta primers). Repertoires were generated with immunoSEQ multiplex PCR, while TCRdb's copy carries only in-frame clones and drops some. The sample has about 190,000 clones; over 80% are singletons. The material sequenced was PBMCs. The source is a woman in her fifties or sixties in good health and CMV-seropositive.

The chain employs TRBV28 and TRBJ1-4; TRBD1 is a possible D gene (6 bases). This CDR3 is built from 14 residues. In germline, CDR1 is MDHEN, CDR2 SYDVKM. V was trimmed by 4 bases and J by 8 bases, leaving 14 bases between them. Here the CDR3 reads CASSSNPGVEKLFF. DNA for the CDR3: TGTGCCAGCAGTTCAAACCCAGGGGTAGAAAAACTGTTTTTT.

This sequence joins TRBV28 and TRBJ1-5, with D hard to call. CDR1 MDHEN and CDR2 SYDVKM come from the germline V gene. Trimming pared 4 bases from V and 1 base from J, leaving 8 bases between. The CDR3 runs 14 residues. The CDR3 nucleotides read TGTGCCAGCAGTTACGGGATAAGCAATCAGCCCCAGCATTTT. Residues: CASSYGISNQPQHF.

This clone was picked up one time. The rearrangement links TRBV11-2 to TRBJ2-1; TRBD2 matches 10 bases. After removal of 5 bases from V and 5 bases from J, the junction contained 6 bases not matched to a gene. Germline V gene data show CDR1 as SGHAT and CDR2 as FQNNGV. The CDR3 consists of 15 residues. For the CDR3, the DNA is TGTGCCAGCAGCAAAGACAGCGGGGGGGACAATGAGCAGTTCTTC. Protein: CASSKDSGGDNEQFF. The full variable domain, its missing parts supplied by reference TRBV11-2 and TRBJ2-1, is EAGVAQSPRYKIIEKRQSVAFWCNPISGHATLYWYQQILGQGPKLLIQFQNNGVVDDSQLPKDRFSAERLKGVDSTLKIQPAKLEDSAVYLCASSKDSGGDNEQFFGPGTRLTVL.

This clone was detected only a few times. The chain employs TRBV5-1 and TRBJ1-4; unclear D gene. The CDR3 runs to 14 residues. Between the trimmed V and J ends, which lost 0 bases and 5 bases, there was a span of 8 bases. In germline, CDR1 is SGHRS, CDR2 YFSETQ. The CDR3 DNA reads TGCGCCAGCAGCTTGGTCGGGGAAAATGAAAAACTGTTTTTT. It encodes CASSLVGENEKLFF.

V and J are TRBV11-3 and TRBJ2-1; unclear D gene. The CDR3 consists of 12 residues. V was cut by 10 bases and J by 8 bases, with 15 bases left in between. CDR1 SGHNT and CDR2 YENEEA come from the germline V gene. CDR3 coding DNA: TGTGCCAACTCTCTCAGGAAGGATGAGCAGTTCTTC. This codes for CANSLRKDEQFF. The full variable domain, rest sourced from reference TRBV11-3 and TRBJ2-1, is EAGVVQSPRYKIIEKKQPVAFWCNPISGHNTLYWYLQNLGQGPELLIRYENEEAVDDSQLPKDRFSAERLKGVDSTLKIQPAELGDSAVYLCANSLRKDEQFFGPGTRLTVL.

The CDR3: CASSLRAGGSTDTQYF. DNA of the CDR3: TGTGCCAGCAGTTTAAGGGCAGGGGGGAGCACAGATACGCAGTATTTT. V is TRBV27 and J is TRBJ2-3; tentatively, D is TRBD1 (7 bases). Trimming pared 2 bases from V and 0 bases from J, leaving 12 bases between. This CDR3 has 16 amino acids. Germline V gene sequence: CDR1 MNHEY, CDR2 SMNVEV (reference sequence).